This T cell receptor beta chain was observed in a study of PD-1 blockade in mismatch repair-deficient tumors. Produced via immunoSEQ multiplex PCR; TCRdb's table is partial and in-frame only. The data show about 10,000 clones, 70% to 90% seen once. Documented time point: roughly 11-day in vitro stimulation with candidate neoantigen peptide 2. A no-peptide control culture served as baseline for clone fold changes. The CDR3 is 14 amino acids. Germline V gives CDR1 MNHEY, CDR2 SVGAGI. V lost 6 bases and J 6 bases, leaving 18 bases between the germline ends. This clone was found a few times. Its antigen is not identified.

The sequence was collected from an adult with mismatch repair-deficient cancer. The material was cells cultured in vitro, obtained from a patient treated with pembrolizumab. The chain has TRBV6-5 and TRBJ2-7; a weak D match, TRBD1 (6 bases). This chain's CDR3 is CASRRPGAAGEQYF. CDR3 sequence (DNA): TGTGCCAGCAGACGACCAGGGGCCGCGGGCGAGCAGTACTTC.